The source of this T cell receptor beta chain is a study of blood T cell repertoires in COVID-19. Study-wide background: Samples came from the United States, Italy and Spain, spanning acute and convalescent COVID-19. From T cells, B-cell-depleted T cells, or PBMCs came the material, which was cDNA or gDNA.

Trimming removed 7 bases from V and 1 base from J, with 13 bases in between. CDR3 length: 14 residues. Germline CDR1 reads SGHVS; CDR2 reads FNYEAQ. Authors' data handling: Amplifying reference gene primers gave estimates of nucleated cell counts. The data were produced by immunoSEQ multiplex PCR, yet TCRdb's version contains in-frame clones alone and is incomplete. That table furnishes V, J and clone size, whereas the DNA furnished D and trimming. The sample has approximately 200,000 clones; 87% are singletons. The study drew participants aged about 18 to 95 years from 24 US areas. The sequenced material came from PBMCs or T cells enriched from blood (not recorded which). This chain uses TRBV7-6 with TRBJ2-5; D gene uncertain. This TCR was recovered from a woman in her twenties or thirties who had recovered from COVID-19. The CDR3 coding sequence is TGTGCCAGCATTTTAGGTCCAGGCCAAGAGACCCAGTACTTC. Its translation is CASILGPGQETQYF.